The present T cell receptor (beta chain) was sequenced within a study of beta chain features in type 1 diabetes. General observations from the study: Shortening of TCRB CDR3s, moderate but significant, appeared in all four CD4+ subsets of Type 1 diabetes patients. More deletions and fewer insertions at VDJ junctions were seen in type 1 diabetes patients.

Trimming took 1 base from V and 10 from J; bases not matched to a gene: 4. CDR1 is MNHNS, CDR2 SASEGT, per germline. The CDR3 covers 14 residues. Sorted CD4+ subsets: naive, central memory, regulatory, stem cell-like memory (CD45RO/CCR7/CD25/CD127/CD95/CD27 panel). This clone was seen more than once but under ten times. What it binds is not known. The whole isolated RNA underwent reverse transcription, so sequencing captured expressed TCRB transcripts. Produced via immunoSEQ multiplex PCR; TCRdb's table is partial and in-frame only. The sample lists 600,000 to 700,000 clones, about an eighth seen once, with 0.095% to 0.15% in the top ten.

The sequenced sample consisted of naive CD4+ T cells from blood. The TCR sequence derives from a young man with type 1 diabetes. V usage is TRBV6-1 and J usage is TRBJ2-1, with 10 nucleotides matching TRBD2. The CDR3 loop is CASSEVAGGGEQFF. As DNA, the CDR3 is TGTGCCAGCAGTGAAGTAGCGGGGGGCGGGGAGCAGTTCTTC.